This TCR beta chain was observed in a study of cytomegalovirus exposure and HLA in healthy donors. The CDR3 is 16 residues long. The germline V gene encodes CDR1 SGHNT and CDR2 YYREEE (reference sequence). Primers: 60 Vbeta forward and 13 Jbeta reverse. Sequencing was performed with immunoSEQ multiplex PCR; in TCRdb, only in-frame clones are kept and a portion is missing. The top ten clones hold 1.4% of a sample with 80,000 to 100,000 clones, about 81% of them seen once. Sequences were obtained from PBMCs. The rearrangement joins TRBV5-4 to TRBJ2-5; 9 positions agree with TRBD1. The assigned J gene may be wrong: the sequence end matches TRBJ2-7 better. The receptor was isolated from a man aged 35-49 years in good health and CMV-seronegative. CDR3 sequence: CASSLASGQGFHEQYF. CDR3 bases: TGTGCCAGCAGCTTGGCGTCCGGACAGGGGTTCCACGAGCAGTACTTC.